This TCR beta chain stems from a study of T cell changes during pregnancy in multiple sclerosis. The data were produced by immunoSEQ multiplex PCR, yet TCRdb's version contains in-frame clones alone and is incomplete. The sample includes roughly 51,000 clones, approximately 94% of them seen just once. This clone was picked up one time. The germline V gene has CDR1 SGDLS and CDR2 YYNGEE. Losses at the gene ends were 1 base for V and 5 bases for J; bases not matched to a gene: 5. The length of the CDR3 is 14 residues. This TCR derives from a female donor with multiple sclerosis, enrolled in a pregnancy study. The chain uses TRBV9 and TRBJ2-7, with 8 positions matching TRBD2. The sequencing used CD8+ T cells from peripheral blood mononuclear cells, collected before pregnancy. CDR3 DNA: TGTGCCAGCAGCGTATACGGTAGCGGGAACGAGCAGTACTTC. Protein sequence: CASSVYGSGNEQYF.